One T cell receptor (beta chain) is described in this entry. The data originate from a study of control samples from healthy donors and cancer patients. V dropped 5 bases and J dropped 5 bases, with 18 bases sitting between them. In germline, CDR1 is SEHNR, CDR2 FQNEAQ (reference sequence). The CDR3 is 15 residues long. Generated by immunoSEQ multiplex PCR, the TCRdb table keeps only in-frame clones and is missing some. Here the sample spans approximately 100,000 clones, approximately 78% being singletons. Sequencing input: blood. The sequence derives from a man aged 55 to 70 in good health. The chain links TRBV7-9 to TRBJ2-5; weak D call: TRBD1 (5 bases). CDR3 loop: CASSPSPQGEETQYF. CDR3 sequence (DNA): TGTGCCAGCAGCCCCTCCCCTCAGGGCGAGGAGACCCAGTACTTC.